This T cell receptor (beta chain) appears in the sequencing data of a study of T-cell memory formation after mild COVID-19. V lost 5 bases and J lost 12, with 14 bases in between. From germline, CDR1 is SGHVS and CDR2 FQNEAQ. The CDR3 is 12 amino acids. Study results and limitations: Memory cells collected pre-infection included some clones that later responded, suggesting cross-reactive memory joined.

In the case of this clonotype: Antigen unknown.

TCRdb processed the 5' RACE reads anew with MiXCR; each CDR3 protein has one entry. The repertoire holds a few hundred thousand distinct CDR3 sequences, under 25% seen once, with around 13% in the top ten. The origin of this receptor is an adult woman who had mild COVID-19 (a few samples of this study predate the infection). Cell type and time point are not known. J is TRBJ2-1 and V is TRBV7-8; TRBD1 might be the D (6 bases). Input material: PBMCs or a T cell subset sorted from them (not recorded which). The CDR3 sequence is CASSPRTDMQFF. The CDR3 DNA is TGTGCCAGCAGCCCCCGGACAGACATGCAGTTCTTC. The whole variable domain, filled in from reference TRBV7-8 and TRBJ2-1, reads GAGVSQSPRYKVAKRGQDVALRCDPISGHVSLFWYQQALGQGPEFLTYFQNEAQLDKSGLPSDRFFAERPEGSVSTLKIQRTQQEDSAVYLCASSPRTDMQFFGPGTRLTVL.